This T cell receptor beta chain was documented in a study of control samples from healthy donors and cancer patients. TCRdb's table, derived via immunoSEQ multiplex PCR, lists solely in-frame clones and lacks some. The data show 130,000 or so clones, with about 89% seen just once and more than 6.5% held by the top ten. Per germline, CDR1 LNHDA and CDR2 SQIVND (reference sequence). The V end lost 5 bases, the J end lost 0 bases, and 7 bases lay between the germline ends. This CDR3 has 13 amino acids. This TCR derives from a man younger than 35 in good health. Sequences were obtained from blood. The J gene is TRBJ1-1, the V gene TRBV19; D not resolved. CDR3 sequence (DNA): TGTGCCAGTAGTGTACAGATGAACACTGAAGCTTTCTTT. Encoded protein: CASSVQMNTEAFF.